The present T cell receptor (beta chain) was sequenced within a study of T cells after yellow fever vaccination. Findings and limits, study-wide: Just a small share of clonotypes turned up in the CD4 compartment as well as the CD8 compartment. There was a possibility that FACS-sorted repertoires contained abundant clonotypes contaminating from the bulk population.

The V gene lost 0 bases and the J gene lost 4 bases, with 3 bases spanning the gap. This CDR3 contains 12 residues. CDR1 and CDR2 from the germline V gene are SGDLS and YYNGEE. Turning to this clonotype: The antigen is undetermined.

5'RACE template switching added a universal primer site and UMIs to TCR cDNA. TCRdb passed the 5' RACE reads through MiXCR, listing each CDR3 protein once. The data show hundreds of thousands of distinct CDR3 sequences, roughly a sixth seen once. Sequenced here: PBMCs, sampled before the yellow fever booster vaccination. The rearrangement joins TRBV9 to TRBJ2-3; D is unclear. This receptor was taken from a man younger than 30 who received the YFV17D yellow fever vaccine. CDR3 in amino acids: CASSVGPDTQYF. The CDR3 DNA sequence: TGTGCCAGCAGCGTAGGACCAGATACGCAGTATTTT. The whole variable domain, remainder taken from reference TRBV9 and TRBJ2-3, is DSGVTQTPKHLITATGQRVTLRCSPRSGDLSVYWYQQSLDQGLQFLIQYYNGEERAKGNILERFSAQQFPDLHSELNLSSLELGDSALYFCASSVGPDTQYFGPGTRLTVL.